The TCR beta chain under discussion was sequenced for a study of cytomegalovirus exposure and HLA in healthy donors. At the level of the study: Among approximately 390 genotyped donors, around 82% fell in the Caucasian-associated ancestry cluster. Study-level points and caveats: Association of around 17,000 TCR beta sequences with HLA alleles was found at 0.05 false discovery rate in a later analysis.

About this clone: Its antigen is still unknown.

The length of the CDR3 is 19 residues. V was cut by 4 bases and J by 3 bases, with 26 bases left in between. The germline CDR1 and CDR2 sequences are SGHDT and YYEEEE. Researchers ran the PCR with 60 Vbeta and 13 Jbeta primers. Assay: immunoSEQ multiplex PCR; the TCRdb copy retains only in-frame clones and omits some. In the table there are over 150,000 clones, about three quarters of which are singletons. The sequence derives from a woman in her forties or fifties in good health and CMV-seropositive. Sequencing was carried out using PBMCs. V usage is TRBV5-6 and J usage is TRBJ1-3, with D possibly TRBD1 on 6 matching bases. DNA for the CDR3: TGTGCCAGCAGCCTCCGAGGGGGGGGGCGACTTGGTTTTGGAAACACCATATATTTT. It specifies CASSLRGGGRLGFGNTIYF.